This TCR beta chain was found in a study of blood T cell repertoires in COVID-19. The V end was cut by 5 bases, the J end by 2 bases, with 19 bases between. From germline, CDR1 is SGHTA and CDR2 FQGNSA. The CDR3 is 16 residues long. Profiling relied on immunoSEQ multiplex PCR, and the TCRdb table lists in-frame clones only, not all of them. The table shows about 380,000 clones, with approximately 90% occurring only once. The sequence came from a woman between 18 and 29 years old who had recovered from COVID-19. Sequences were obtained from PBMCs or T cells enriched from blood (not recorded which). The J gene is TRBJ2-7, the V gene TRBV7-2, with a possible D match to TRBD2 (6 bases). CDR3 nucleotide sequence: TGTGCCAGCAGCATTAACCGGGACTCCCCCCCCTACGAGCAGTACTTC. It yields the protein CASSINRDSPPYEQYF.